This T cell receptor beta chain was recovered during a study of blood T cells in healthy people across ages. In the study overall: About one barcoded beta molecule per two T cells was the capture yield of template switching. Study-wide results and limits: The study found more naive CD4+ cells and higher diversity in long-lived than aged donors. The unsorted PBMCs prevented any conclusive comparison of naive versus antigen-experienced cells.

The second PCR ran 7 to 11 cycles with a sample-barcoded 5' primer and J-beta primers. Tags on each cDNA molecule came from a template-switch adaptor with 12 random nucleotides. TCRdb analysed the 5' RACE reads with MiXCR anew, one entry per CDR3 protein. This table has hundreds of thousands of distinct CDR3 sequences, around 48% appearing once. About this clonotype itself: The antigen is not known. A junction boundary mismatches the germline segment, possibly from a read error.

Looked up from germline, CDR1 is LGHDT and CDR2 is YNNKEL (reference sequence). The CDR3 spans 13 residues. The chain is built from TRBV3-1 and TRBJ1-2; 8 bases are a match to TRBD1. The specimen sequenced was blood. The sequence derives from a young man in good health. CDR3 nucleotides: TGTGCCTGCAGCCGTGGACAGGGCTATCGCTACACCTTC. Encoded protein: CACSRGQGYRYTF.